This paragraph covers one T cell receptor (beta chain) sequence. Its antigen is undetermined. This entry comes from a study of T-cell memory formation after mild COVID-19. Study-wide findings and caveats: CM and EM subsets held most contracting CD4+ clones; EMRA held CD8+ ones.

A 5'RACE reaction primed in the constant segment made cDNA libraries of TCR alpha and TCR beta, and these carried sample barcodes and UMIs. TCRdb passed the 5' RACE reads through MiXCR, listing each CDR3 protein once. The table shows 300,000 or so distinct CDR3 sequences, with 15% to 20% occurring only once. The ends were cut back, 7 bases at V and 5 bases at J, with 15 bases in the middle. The CDR3 is made up of 14 amino acids. Germline lookup yields CDR1 LGHDT and CDR2 YNNKEL (reference sequence). This TCR was recovered from a young man who had mild COVID-19 (a few samples of this study predate the infection). Cell type and time point are not known. Sequencing used PBMCs or a T cell subset sorted from them (not recorded which). The V call is TRBV3-1, the J call TRBJ2-1, with a possible D match to TRBD2 (6 bases). The CDR3 DNA is TGTGCCAGCACCACACTTGGAGGGAACAATGAGCAGTTCTTC. Amino acids: CASTTLGGNNEQFF.